This T cell receptor (beta chain) was identified during a study of T cells in Graves' hyperthyroidism and ophthalmopathy. Study as a whole: Peripheral blood was drawn at first diagnosis, prior to all treatment.

This clonotype was recorded many times. Its specificity is unknown. Aged 18 to 65, the patients had hyperthyroidism that was newly diagnosed and had lasted under 2 months. Study outcomes and limitations: Peripheral blood also featured most of the thyroid clonotypes expanded above 0.001. Before onset, ophthalmopathy was predicted by the model a median around 6.2 months earlier.

Germline CDR1 LGHDT, CDR2 YNNKEL (reference sequence). This CDR3 contains 15 residues. Trimming shortened V by 1 base and J by 2 bases, and 12 bases separated the two germline ends. TCR beta CDR3 region amplification was performed from RNA transcripts. Researchers ran a first-round RT-PCR on the TCR CDR3 using the HTBI primer set. Each CDR3 protein gets one entry after TCRdb re-called the multiplex PCR reads with MiXCR. The top ten clones hold approximately 8.4% of a sample with 700,000 or so distinct CDR3 sequences, roughly 17% of them seen once. The rearrangement joins TRBV3-1 to TRBJ2-7, with TRBD2 as a possible D gene (5 bases). Specimen: blood. The source is a man aged 18 to 29 with Graves' hyperthyroidism. This chain's CDR3 is CASSQGRGITYEQYF. CDR3 nucleotide sequence: TGTGCCAGCAGCCAAGGAAGAGGGATTACCTACGAGCAGTACTTC.